These 29 T cell receptor beta chains were sequenced from one sample in a study of memory B cells and T cells in multiple sclerosis. Separate sequencing covered autoproliferating (CFSE-dim) and non-proliferating (CFSE-high) T cells from stimulus-free culture. Pooled replicate wells came from about 50 million CFSE-labeled PBMCs cultured 7 days without stimulus. Assay used: immunoSEQ multiplex PCR; TCRdb lists only in-frame clones, some missing. Of 25,000 to 35,000 clones in the sample, roughly 86% were seen once. For these receptors, no antigen is known. Sequencing used PBMCs from blood kept in culture. The receptor set was obtained from a human donor with multiple sclerosis.

V gene TRBV6-1 combines with J gene TRBJ1-1, with unresolved D. The V gene lost 4 bases and the J gene lost 6 bases, with 21 bases spanning the gap. From germline, CDR1 is MNHNS and CDR2 SASEGT. The CDR3 is 16 residues long. The chain's CDR3 is CASSAEADSVGAEAFF. CDR3 nucleotide sequence: TGTGCCAGCAGTGCTGAAGCGGACTCAGTGGGAGCTGAAGCTTTCTTT.

This chain joins TRBV12-5 and TRBJ1-2; tentatively, D is TRBD1 (6 bases). Germline V gives CDR1 LGHNT, CDR2 FRNRAP. V was cut by 1 base and J by 4 bases, with 28 bases left in between. The CDR3 spans 20 residues. This CDR3 is CASGLGRGGLIPTPGYGYTF. The CDR3 DNA reads TGTGCTAGTGGTTTGGGTAGGGGGGGACTCATCCCGACCCCAGGCTATGGCTACACCTTC.

The chain has TRBV11-3 and TRBJ2-1, with D possibly matching TRBD1 (7 bases). Trimming took off 5 bases at V and 8 bases at J, with 19 bases between the two ends. The CDR3 runs to 15 residues. Germline V gene lookup returns CDR1 SGHNT and CDR2 YENEEA. This chain's CDR3 is CASSPRGRGYHEQFF. CDR3 DNA: TGTGCCAGCAGCCCGCGGGGCAGGGGGTACCATGAGCAGTTCTTC.

This clone was counted a few times. The chain carries TRBV7-9 and TRBJ2-7, with TRBD1 identical over 11 bases. The CDR3 totals 16 residues. The V and J ends lost 5 bases and 3 bases, in that order; junction bases with no gene match: 9. Germline V gene lookup returns CDR1 SEHNR and CDR2 FQNEAQ (reference sequence). The CDR3 DNA reads as TGTGCCAGCAGCCCCCGGGGGACAGGGGGGAGCTACGAGCAGTACTTC. As protein: CASSPRGTGGSYEQYF.

V is TRBV10-3 and J is TRBJ1-6; 8 positions match TRBD1. Losses at the gene ends were 10 bases for V and 8 bases for J; bases not matched to a gene: 7. This CDR3 region has 13 residues. Germline CDR1 and CDR2: ENHRY and SYGVKD. The CDR3 coding sequence is TGTGCCACGGGACAGGAACAGGATTCACCCCTCCACTTT. Translating it yields CATGQEQDSPLHF.

The V call is TRBV28, the J call TRBJ2-1; 15 bases agree with TRBD2. Germline V CDR1 and CDR2: MDHEN, SYDVKM. The trim removed 5 bases at V and 7 bases at J, leaving 3 bases unmatched. The CDR3 extends over 15 amino acids. This CDR3 is CASSIGTSGRNEQFF. CDR3 sequence (DNA): TGTGCCAGCAGTATCGGGACTAGCGGGAGGAATGAGCAGTTCTTC.

The chain carries TRBV4-2 and TRBJ1-6, with D possibly being TRBD1 (6 bases). Trimming removed 0 bases at V and 8 bases at J, with 8 bases between. Germline V CDR1 and CDR2: LGHNA, YNFKEQ. CDR3 length equals 14 residues. Here the CDR3 reads CASSQDNRDSPLHF. CDR3 coding DNA: TGTGCCAGCAGCCAAGATAACAGGGATTCACCCCTCCACTTT.

The CDR3 region is CASAPTGVNYGYTF. DNA for the CDR3: TGTGCCAGCGCCCCGACAGGGGTTAACTATGGCTACACCTTC. The chain couples TRBV18 to TRBJ1-2; 8 bases fit TRBD1. Trimming removed 8 bases from V and 1 base from J; junction bases left unmatched: 6. The CDR3 sequence is 14 residues long. Germline CDR1 is KGHSH and CDR2 is LQKENI.

This chain connects TRBV9 to TRBJ2-3; D unclear. Deletions cut 3 bases from V and 2 bases from J, with 13 bases between. The CDR3 sequence is 15 residues long. Germline V gene sequence: CDR1 SGDLS, CDR2 YYNGEE. CDR3 sequence (DNA): TGTGCCAGCAGCGCCCGGAAATCCCCCACAGATACGCAGTATTTT. As protein: CASSARKSPTDTQYF.

This chain links TRBV14 with TRBJ2-2; no reliable D call. The CDR3 spans 15 residues. The ends were cut back, 0 bases at V and 6 bases at J, with 11 bases in the middle. CDR1 SGHDN and CDR2 FVKESK come from the germline V gene. The CDR3 reads CASSQEVVGAGELFF. The CDR3, as DNA: TGTGCCAGCAGCCAAGAGGTAGTGGGCGCCGGGGAGCTGTTTTTT.

The rearrangement uses TRBV27 and TRBJ2-6; D is uncertain. V lost 1 base to trimming and J lost 1 base, with 2 bases between them. The CDR3 runs to 14 residues. The V gene's germline CDR1 is MNHEY and CDR2 SMNVEV (reference sequence). The CDR3 DNA is TGTGCCAGCAGTTTATTTTCTGGGGCCAACGTCCTGACTTTC. Translating it yields CASSLFSGANVLTF. Complete variable domain (other parts from reference TRBV27 and TRBJ2-6): EAQVTQNPRYLITVTGKKLTVTCSQNMNHEYMSWYRQDPGLGLRQIYYSMNVEVTDKGDVPEGYKVSRKEKRNFPLILESPSPNQTSLYFCASSLFSGANVLTFGAGSRLTVL.

This chain joins TRBV5-4 and TRBJ1-2; D call uncertain. The CDR3 length is 11 residues. Deletions cut 2 bases from V and 6 bases from J, with 5 bases between. The germline V gene has CDR1 SGHNT and CDR2 YYREEE (reference sequence). The DNA of the CDR3 is TGTGCCAGCAGCTTTGGAGATGGCTACACCTTC. This encodes CASSFGDGYTF. Together with reference TRBV5-4 and TRBJ1-2, the CDR3 gives the full variable domain: ETGVTQSPTHLIKTRGQQVTLRCSSQSGHNTVSWYQQALGQGPQFIFQYYREEENGRGNFPPRFSGLQFPNYSSELNVNALELDDSALYLCASSFGDGYTFGSGTRLTVV.

This clone showed up just a few times. Mismatch with germline at one junction end may stem from a read error. The chain employs TRBV4-1 and TRBJ1-1; the D gene is possibly TRBD1 (6 bases). There are 12 residues in the CDR3. Germline-derived CDR1 and CDR2 are MGHRA and YSYEKL. CDR3 loop: CANSHQTGEAFF. The CDR3 nucleotides read TGCGCCAACAGCCATCAGACAGGAGAAGCTTTCTTT.

V and J are TRBV2 and TRBJ2-2, with TRBD2 as a possible D gene (6 bases). CDR1 SNHLY and CDR2 FYNNEI come from the germline V gene. V lost 8 bases to trimming and J lost 1 base, with 14 bases between them. This CDR3 comprises 15 residues. As DNA, the CDR3 is TGTGCCAGCGTTGTCGGGGGTGTGAACACCGGGGAGCTGTTTTTT. Translating it yields CASVVGGVNTGELFF.

This chain uses TRBV6-1 with TRBJ1-2, with 9 bases that match TRBD1. The V and J ends lost 5 bases and 7 bases, in that order; junction bases with no gene match: 11. This CDR3 is 15 amino acids long. CDR1 is MNHNS and CDR2 is SASEGT in the germline V gene. The CDR3 DNA is TGTGCCAGCAGTCCTATTCTGGGACAGGGACCTGGCTACACCTTC. This translates into CASSPILGQGPGYTF.

The gene calls are TRBV5-1 and TRBJ2-3; TRBD2 agrees at 8 bases. This CDR3 is built from 16 residues. The germline V gene encodes CDR1 SGHRS and CDR2 YFSETQ. V was pared by 3 bases and J by 2 bases, with 8 bases of the junction left unmatched. The CDR3 sequence is CASSSGLARPTDTQYF. The CDR3 coding sequence is TGCGCCAGCAGCTCCGGACTAGCCCGTCCCACAGATACGCAGTATTTT.

The chain carries TRBV28 and TRBJ2-3; 12 nucleotides align to TRBD2. The CDR3 sequence is 15 residues long. Germline V gene data show CDR1 as MDHEN and CDR2 as SYDVKM. V lost 3 bases and J lost 4; bases outside the gene matches: 2. The CDR3 sequence: CASSFLAGGPDTQYF. For the CDR3, the DNA is TGTGCCAGCAGTTTTCTAGCGGGAGGGCCAGATACGCAGTATTTT.

V usage is TRBV2 and J usage is TRBJ2-1, with TRBD2 matching 11 bases. The germline V gene has CDR1 SNHLY and CDR2 FYNNEI. This CDR3 is built from 15 residues. Trimming cost V 2 bases and J 5 bases; bases outside gene matches: 2. The CDR3 is CASSETSGGNNEQFF. In DNA, the CDR3 is TGTGCCAGCAGTGAAACTAGCGGGGGTAACAATGAGCAGTTCTTC.

This clone was observed a single time. J is TRBJ2-1 and V is TRBV11-2, with D unclear. The length of the CDR3 is 10 residues. V was clipped by 5 bases and J by 5 bases, with 1 base between them. Per germline, CDR1 SGHAT and CDR2 FQNNGV. The DNA of the CDR3 is TGTGCCAGCAGCAACAATGAGCAGTTCTTC. This sequence encodes CASSNNEQFF.

The chain is built from TRBV5-1 and TRBJ2-5; TRBD2 is a possible D gene (5 bases). The V and J ends lost 4 bases and 4 bases respectively, with 14 bases between them. Per germline, CDR1 SGHRS and CDR2 YFSETQ. CDR3 size: 14 residues. The CDR3 coding sequence is TGCGCCAGCAGCCCGGACTCGCCGCGAGAGACCCAGTACTTC. This codes for CASSPDSPRETQYF.

The gene calls are TRBV5-1 and TRBJ1-4; 7 bases are shared with TRBD1. V gave up 4 bases and J gave up 6 bases; unmatched junction bases: 6. This CDR3 contains 14 residues. Germline CDR1 reads SGHRS; CDR2 reads YFSETQ. For the CDR3, the DNA is TGCGCCAGCAGCCCACAGGGGCTGTATGAAAAACTGTTTTTT. It is translated as CASSPQGLYEKLFF.

This clone has a handful of counts. The chain recombines TRBV21-1 with TRBJ2-2. TRBV21-1 is a listed pseudogene. The length of the CDR3 is 15 residues. CDR3 DNA sequence: TGTGCCAGCAGCACCGGCCCTCTAAACACCGGGGAGCTGTTTTTT. Its protein product is CASSTGPLNTGELFF.

This clone was detected only once. The chain combines TRBV23-1 with TRBJ1-2; no definite D call. TRBV23-1 is annotated as an ORF whose role is uncertain. V was clipped by 1 base and J by 3 bases, with 15 bases between them. The CDR3 runs to 16 residues. CDR3 protein: CASSQWVHTPDYGYTF. In nucleotides, the CDR3 is TGCGCCAGCAGTCAATGGGTACATACCCCCGACTATGGCTACACCTTC.

This chain connects TRBV5-4 to TRBJ1-2, with D tentatively TRBD1 (6 bases). CDR3 length: 16 residues. Trimming removed 0 bases at V and 2 bases at J, with 14 bases between. Germline V gene sequence: CDR1 SGHNT, CDR2 YYREEE (reference sequence). The CDR3 DNA reads TGTGCCAGCAGCTTGGCGGGGGCAGGGACCAACTATGGCTACACCTTC. This encodes CASSLAGAGTNYGYTF.

This rearrangement joins TRBV11-3 to TRBJ2-2; 9 positions agree with TRBD2. Germline loops: CDR1 SGHNT, CDR2 YENEEA. The V gene end was trimmed by 5 bases and the J gene end by 4 bases; junction bases not matched to a gene: 8. This CDR3 has 16 residues. CDR3 DNA: TGTGCCAGCAGCCACCGCGGGGGGGCCCCCACCGGGGAGCTGTTTTTT. Its protein is CASSHRGGAPTGELFF.

This chain uses TRBV18 with TRBJ2-7; D may be TRBD1 (6 bases). V was trimmed by 1 base and J by 6 bases, leaving 19 bases between them. Germline values: CDR1 KGHSH, CDR2 LQKENI. CDR3 length: 16 residues. The CDR3 region has the DNA TGTGCCAGCTCACCACTTAGGACAGATTTAAGATCCGAGCAGTACTTC. It specifies CASSPLRTDLRSEQYF.

The chain combines TRBV11-1 with TRBJ2-3, with D possibly being TRBD1 (6 bases). The CDR3 covers 14 residues. V lost 4 bases and J lost 4, with 12 bases in between. Per the germline V gene, CDR1 is SGHAT and CDR2 is FQDESV (reference sequence). CDR3 in amino acids: CASSSSRGPDTQYF. The CDR3 DNA reads as TGTGCCAGCAGCTCTAGCAGGGGACCAGATACGCAGTATTTT.

This clone was counted a few times. This chain uses TRBV18 with TRBJ2-7, with 7 bases lining up with TRBD1. Unmatched junction bases numbered 5, after V lost 0 bases and J lost 3 bases. Looked up from germline, CDR1 is KGHSH and CDR2 is LQKENI. CDR3 size: 15 residues. CDR3 sequence: CASSPPSGQSYEQYF. DNA of the CDR3: TGTGCCAGCTCACCACCATCGGGACAGAGCTACGAGCAGTACTTC. Together with reference TRBV18 and TRBJ2-7, the CDR3 gives the full variable domain: NAGVMQNPRHLVRRRGQEARLRCSPMKGHSHVYWYRQLPEEGLKFMVYLQKENIIDESGMPKERFSAEFPKEGPSILRIQQVVRGDSAAYFCASSPPSGQSYEQYFGPGTRLTVT.

This clone showed up just a few times. CDR3 residues: CASRETGIQNTEAFF. The CDR3 bases are TGTGCCAGCAGGGAAACAGGGATCCAGAACACTGAAGCTTTCTTT. The V gene is TRBV2, the J gene TRBJ1-1; maybe TRBD1 (6 bases). The CDR3 extends over 15 amino acids. Trimming stripped 6 bases from V and 1 base from J, with 15 bases between. CDR1 SNHLY and CDR2 FYNNEI come from the germline V gene.